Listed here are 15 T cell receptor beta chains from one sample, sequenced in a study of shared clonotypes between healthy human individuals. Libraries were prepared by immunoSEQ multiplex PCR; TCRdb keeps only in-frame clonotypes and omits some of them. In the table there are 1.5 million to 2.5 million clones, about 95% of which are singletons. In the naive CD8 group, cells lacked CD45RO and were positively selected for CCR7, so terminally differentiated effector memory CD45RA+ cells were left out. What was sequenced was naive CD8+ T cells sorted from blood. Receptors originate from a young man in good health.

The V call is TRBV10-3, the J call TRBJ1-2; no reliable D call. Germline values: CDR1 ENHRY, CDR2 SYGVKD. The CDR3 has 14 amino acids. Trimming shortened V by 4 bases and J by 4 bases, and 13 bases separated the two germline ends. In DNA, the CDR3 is TGTGCCATCAGTGTCGGGATGTCCTCCTATGGCTACACCTTC. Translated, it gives CAISVGMSSYGYTF.

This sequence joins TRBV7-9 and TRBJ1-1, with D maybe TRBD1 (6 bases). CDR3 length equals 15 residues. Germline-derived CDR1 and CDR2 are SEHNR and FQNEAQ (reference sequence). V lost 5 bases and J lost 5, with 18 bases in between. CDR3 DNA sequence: TGTGCCAGCAGCCCGGGCGGGGGGCGCCGTACTGAAGCTTTCTTT. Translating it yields CASSPGGGRRTEAFF.

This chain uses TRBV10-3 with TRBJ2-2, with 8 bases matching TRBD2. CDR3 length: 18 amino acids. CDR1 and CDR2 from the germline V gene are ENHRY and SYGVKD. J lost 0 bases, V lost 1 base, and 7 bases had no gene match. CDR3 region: CAISEYGAGAPNTGELFF. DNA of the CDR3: TGTGCCATCAGTGAGTACGGAGCGGGGGCCCCGAACACCGGGGAGCTGTTTTTT.

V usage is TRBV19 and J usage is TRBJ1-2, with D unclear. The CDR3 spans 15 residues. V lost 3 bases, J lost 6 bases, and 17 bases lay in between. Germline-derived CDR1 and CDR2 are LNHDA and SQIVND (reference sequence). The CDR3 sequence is CASSIPAELWNGYTF. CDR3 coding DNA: TGTGCCAGTAGTATTCCGGCTGAACTATGGAATGGCTACACCTTC.

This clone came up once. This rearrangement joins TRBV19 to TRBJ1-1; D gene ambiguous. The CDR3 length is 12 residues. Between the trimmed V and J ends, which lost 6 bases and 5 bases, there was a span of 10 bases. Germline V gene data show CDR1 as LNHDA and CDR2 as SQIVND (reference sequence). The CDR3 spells CASSPWGTEAFF. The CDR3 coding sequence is TGTGCCAGTAGCCCCTGGGGAACTGAAGCTTTCTTT.

The CDR3 DNA reads TGTGCCAGCAGTGAGGTGGACAGGGGCCTTTATGGCTACACCTTC. Residues: CASSEVDRGLYGYTF. The V gene is TRBV2, the J gene TRBJ1-2; 9 bases align to TRBD1. V shed 3 bases and J 5 bases; nucleotides not matched to a gene: 7. Germline assignment: CDR1 SNHLY and CDR2 FYNNEI. CDR3 size: 15 residues.

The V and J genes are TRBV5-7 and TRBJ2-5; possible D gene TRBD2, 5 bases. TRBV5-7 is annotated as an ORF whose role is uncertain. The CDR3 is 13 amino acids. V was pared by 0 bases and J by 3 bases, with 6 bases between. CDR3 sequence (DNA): TGTGCCAGCAGCTTGGCGAGGGAAGAGACCCAGTACTTC. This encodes CASSLAREETQYF.

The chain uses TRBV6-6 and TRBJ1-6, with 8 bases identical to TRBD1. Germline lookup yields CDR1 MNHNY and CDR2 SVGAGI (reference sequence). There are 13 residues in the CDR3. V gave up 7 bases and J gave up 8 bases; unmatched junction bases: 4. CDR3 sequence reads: CASTGDRYSPLHF. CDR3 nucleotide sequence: TGTGCCAGCACCGGGGACAGGTATTCACCCCTCCACTTT.

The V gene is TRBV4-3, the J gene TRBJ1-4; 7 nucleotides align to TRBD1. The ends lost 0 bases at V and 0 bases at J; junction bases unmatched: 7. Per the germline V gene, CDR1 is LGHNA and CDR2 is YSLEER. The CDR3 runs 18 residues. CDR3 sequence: CASSQDRQGGATNEKLFF. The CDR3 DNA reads TGCGCCAGCAGCCAAGATCGACAGGGTGGAGCAACTAATGAAAAACTGTTTTTT.

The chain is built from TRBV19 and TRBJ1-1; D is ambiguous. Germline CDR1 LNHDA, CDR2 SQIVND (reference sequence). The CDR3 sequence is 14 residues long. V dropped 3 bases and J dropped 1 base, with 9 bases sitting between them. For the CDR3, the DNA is TGTGCCAGTAGTATTGAGATAACGAACACTGAAGCTTTCTTT. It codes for CASSIEITNTEAFF. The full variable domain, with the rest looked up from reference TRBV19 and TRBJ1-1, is DGGITQSPKYLFRKEGQNVTLSCEQNLNHDAMYWYRQDPGQGLRLIYYSQIVNDFQKGDIAEGYSVSREKKESFPLTVTSAQKNPTAFYLCASSIEITNTEAFFGQGTRLTVV.

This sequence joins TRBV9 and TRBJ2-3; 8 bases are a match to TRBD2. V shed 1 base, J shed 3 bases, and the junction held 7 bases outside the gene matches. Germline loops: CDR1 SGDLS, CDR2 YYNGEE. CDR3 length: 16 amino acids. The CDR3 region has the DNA TGTGCCAGCAGCGTATCAGCGGGAGTAATGACAGATACGCAGTATTTT. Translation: CASSVSAGVMTDTQYF.

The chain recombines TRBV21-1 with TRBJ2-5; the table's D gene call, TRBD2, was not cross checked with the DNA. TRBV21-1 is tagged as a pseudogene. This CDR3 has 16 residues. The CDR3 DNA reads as TGTGCCAGCAGCAAAGGAGACCTAGAGTACCAAGAGACCCAGTACTTC. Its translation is CASSKGDLEYQETQYF.

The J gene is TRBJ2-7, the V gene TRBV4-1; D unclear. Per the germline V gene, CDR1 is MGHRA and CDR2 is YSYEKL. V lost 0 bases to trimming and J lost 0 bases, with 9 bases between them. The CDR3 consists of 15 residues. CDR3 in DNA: TGCGCCAGCAGCCAAGATCCCGACGCCTCCTACGAGCAGTACTTC. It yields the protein CASSQDPDASYEQYF.

For the CDR3, the DNA is TGTGCCATCGGTGGGGATTACACAGATACGCAGTATTTT. It yields the protein CAIGGDYTDTQYF. This rearrangement joins TRBV10-3 to TRBJ2-3; the D is unclear. Germline CDR1 ENHRY, CDR2 SYGVKD. V lost 8 bases, J lost 2 bases, and 11 bases lay in between. The CDR3 is 13 residues long.

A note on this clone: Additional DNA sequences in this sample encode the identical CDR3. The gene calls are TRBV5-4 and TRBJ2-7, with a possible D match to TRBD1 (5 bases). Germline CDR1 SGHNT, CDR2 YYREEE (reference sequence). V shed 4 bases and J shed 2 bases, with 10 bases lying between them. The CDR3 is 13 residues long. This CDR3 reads CASSQGSTYEQYF. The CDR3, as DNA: TGTGCCAGCAGCCAGGGATCGACCTACGAGCAGTACTTC.